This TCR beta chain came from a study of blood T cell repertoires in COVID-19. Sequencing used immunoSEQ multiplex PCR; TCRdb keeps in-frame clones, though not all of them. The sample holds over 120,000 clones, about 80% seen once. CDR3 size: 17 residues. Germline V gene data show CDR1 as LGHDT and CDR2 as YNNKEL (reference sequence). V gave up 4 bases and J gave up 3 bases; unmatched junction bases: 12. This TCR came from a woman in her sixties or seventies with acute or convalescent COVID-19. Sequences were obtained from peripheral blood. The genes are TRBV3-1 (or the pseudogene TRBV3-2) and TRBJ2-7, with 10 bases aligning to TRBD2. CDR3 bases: TGTGCCAGCAGCCCGGACAGGCTGGGGACTAGCGTCTACGAGCAGTACTTC. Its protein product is CASSPDRLGTSVYEQYF.